This is a list of T cell receptor beta chains from one sample in a study of technical replicates of blood from several donors. Measured with immunoSEQ multiplex PCR; TCRdb has only the in-frame clones, and not every one. The table shows approximately 75,000 clones, with about 97% occurring only once. Source material: T cells isolated from PBMCs. The receptors were sampled from a human donor in good health. Each CDR3 is given with its conserved first and last residue. The D gene is left open where the match is weak. Where a row states a size, it is once, few, many or the class of an expanded clone; other rows omit it.

V,size,J,D,CDR3,DNA
TRBV5-4,-,TRBJ1-2,-,CASSLTGLYGYTF,TGTGCCAGCAGCTTGACAGGGCTCTATGGCTACACCTTC
TRBV29-1,-,TRBJ2-7,-,CSVEKGAYEQYF,TGCAGCGTTGAGAAAGGGGCTTACGAGCAGTACTTC
TRBV4-1,-,TRBJ2-7,-,CASSSTVRGYEQYF,TGCGCCAGCAGCTCTACCGTCAGGGGTTACGAGCAGTACTTC
TRBV18,-,TRBJ2-5,TRBD2,CASSPPGLAGVSGTQYF,TGTGCCAGCTCACCTCCGGGACTAGCGGGAGTGAGTGGGACCCAGTACTTC
TRBV5-3,-,TRBJ1-5,TRBD1,CARSRGTGLRPQHF,TGTGCCAGAAGCCGCGGGACAGGGCTTAGGCCCCAGCATTTT
TRBV30,-,TRBJ1-2,TRBD1,CAWSVDFRGPYGYTF,TGTGCCTGGAGTGTAGACTTCAGGGGGCCCTATGGCTACACCTTC
TRBV7-9,-,TRBJ2-1,TRBD1,CASSKGGGRRDEQFF,TGTGCCAGCAGCAAAGGGGGCGGTCGGAGAGATGAGCAGTTCTTC
TRBV30,-,TRBJ2-5,TRBD2,CAWSVAGGRQETQYF,TGTGCCTGGAGTGTAGCGGGAGGGCGCCAAGAGACCCAGTACTTC
TRBV27,-,TRBJ2-7,-,CASSWSNRPYEQYF,TGTGCCAGCAGTTGGTCTAACAGACCCTACGAGCAGTACTTC
TRBV2,-,TRBJ1-3,-,CASSEDWPSGNTIYF,TGTGCCAGCAGTGAGGACTGGCCCTCTGGAAACACCATATATTTT
TRBV30,-,TRBJ1-4,-,CAWSVEGVEKLFF,TGTGCCTGGAGTGTAGAGGGGGTTGAAAAACTGTTTTTT
TRBV4-3,-,TRBJ2-1,TRBD1,CASSLKDRAYNEQFF,TGCGCCAGCAGCCTAAAGGACAGGGCATACAATGAGCAGTTCTTC
TRBV4-1,-,TRBJ2-2,-,CASSQVSTGELFF,TGCGCCAGCAGCCAAGTGTCGACCGGGGAGCTGTTTTTT
TRBV4-3,-,TRBJ2-1,-,CASSQVRESYNEQFF,TGCGCCAGCAGCCAAGTACGGGAGTCCTACAATGAGCAGTTCTTC
TRBV7-8,-,TRBJ2-7,-,CASSFNYEQYF,TGTGCCAGCAGCTTCAACTACGAGCAGTACTTC
TRBV28,-,TRBJ1-1,-,CASSLQGGENTEAFF,TGTGCCAGCAGTTTACAGGGAGGGGAGAACACTGAAGCTTTCTTT
TRBV10-3,-,TRBJ1-1,-,CAITRTVNTEAFF,TGTGCCATCACTAGGACAGTTAACACTGAAGCTTTCTTT
TRBV9,-,TRBJ2-1,TRBD2,CASSAPGLAPMNNEQFF,TGTGCCAGCAGCGCGCCCGGACTAGCCCCAATGAACAATGAGCAGTTCTTC
TRBV4-3,-,TRBJ2-1,TRBD2,CASSNSGSALF,TGCGCCAGCAGCAATAGCGGGTCCGCGCTCTTC
TRBV15,-,TRBJ2-7,TRBD1,CATSGTGREQYF,TGTGCCACCAGCGGGACAGGGAGGGAGCAGTACTTC
TRBV30,-,TRBJ2-7,TRBD2,CAWSSWGLAGDGDSKSYEQYF,TGTGCCTGGAGTAGTTGGGGACTAGCGGGAGACGGGGATTCCAAGTCCTACGAGCAGTACTTC
TRBV2,-,TRBJ1-1,TRBD1,CASIGTGLKAFF,TGTGCCAGCATCGGGACAGGGCTTAAAGCTTTCTTT
TRBV4-2,-,TRBJ2-3,-,CASSQETYTQYF,TGTGCCAGCAGCCAAGAAACATATACGCAGTATTTT
TRBV6-1,-,TRBJ1-2,-,CASSESLVGASSYGYTF,TGTGCCAGCAGTGAATCCTTAGTGGGGGCAAGCAGCTATGGCTACACCTTC
TRBV7-2,-,TRBJ1-5,TRBD1,CASSLTGEQPQHF,TGTGCCAGCAGCTTGACAGGGGAGCAGCCCCAGCATTTT
TRBV28,-,TRBJ1-3,TRBD1,CASSFQGAVGNTIYF,TGTGCCAGCAGTTTCCAGGGGGCGGTAGGAAACACCATATATTTT
TRBV7-9,-,TRBJ1-4,-,CASSPEGRLFF,TGTGCCAGCAGCCCGGAGGGACGCCTGTTTTTT
TRBV7-8,-,TRBJ2-1,-,CASSLAGGSTYNEQFF,TGTGCCAGCAGCTTAGCGGGAGGATCTACCTACAATGAGCAGTTCTTC
TRBV5-1,-,TRBJ1-1,-,CASSLVSRFGENIHTEAFF,TGCGCCAGCAGCTTGGTTTCGCGATTTGGAGAAAATATACACACTGAAGCTTTCTTT
TRBV5-1,-,TRBJ2-3,TRBD1,CASSLEGRGQGAPDTQYF,TGCGCCAGCAGCTTGGAGGGGCGGGGACAGGGGGCCCCAGATACGCAGTATTTT
TRBV27,-,TRBJ1-2,TRBD1,CASSMTGTGGGYTF,TGTGCCAGCAGTATGACCGGGACAGGGGGTGGCTACACCTTC
TRBV5-1,-,TRBJ2-3,-,CASSSGYHSDTQYF,TGCGCCAGCAGCTCGGGTTACCACTCAGATACGCAGTATTTT
TRBV7-2,-,TRBJ2-1,TRBD2,CASSRLAGVGNEQFF,TGTGCCAGCAGCCGGCTAGCGGGAGTCGGTAATGAGCAGTTCTTC
TRBV5-4,once,TRBJ2-3,TRBD2,CASSWGRAGGDTDTQYF,TGTGCCAGCAGCTGGGGCCGAGCGGGAGGGGACACAGATACGCAGTATTTT
TRBV4-3,-,TRBJ1-4,-,CASSQEVYQGRNEKLFF,TGCGCCAGCAGCCAAGAAGTTTATCAGGGGCGGAATGAAAAACTGTTTTTT
TRBV5-1,-,TRBJ1-1,-,CASKEVNTEAFF,TGCGCCAGCAAAGAGGTGAACACTGAAGCTTTCTTT
TRBV6-5,-,TRBJ2-1,-,CASRLGNEQFF,TGTGCCAGCAGACTCGGCAATGAGCAGTTCTTC
TRBV30,-,TRBJ2-7,-,CAWRLQGSEQYF,TGTGCCTGGAGACTTCAGGGGTCCGAGCAGTACTTC
TRBV27,-,TRBJ2-5,-,CASRALAGQETQYF,TGTGCCAGCAGAGCTTTGGCAGGTCAAGAGACCCAGTACTTC
TRBV9,-,TRBJ2-5,TRBD1,CASRRTGMGQETQYF,TGTGCCAGCAGACGGACAGGGATGGGGCAAGAGACCCAGTACTTC
TRBV6-1,-,TRBJ2-7,TRBD1,CASRAGQGNYEQYF,TGTGCCAGCAGAGCAGGACAGGGCAACTACGAGCAGTACTTC
TRBV19,-,TRBJ1-4,-,CASSIRGEKLFF,TGTGCCAGTAGTATTAGGGGTGAAAAACTGTTTTTT
TRBV2,-,TRBJ2-7,TRBD1,CASLRQGGEQYF,TGTGCCAGCCTTCGACAGGGGGGCGAGCAGTACTTC
TRBV6-5,-,TRBJ2-7,-,CASSYSSEQYF,TGTGCCAGCAGTTACTCGAGTGAGCAGTACTTC
TRBV4-3,-,TRBJ2-2,-,CASSHPGNRNTGELFF,TGCGCCAGCAGCCATCCCGGGAACCGTAACACCGGGGAGCTGTTTTTT
TRBV30,-,TRBJ2-7,TRBD1,CAWSVIGQGYYEQYF,TGTGCCTGGAGTGTAATAGGACAGGGGTACTACGAGCAGTACTTC
TRBV11-2,-,TRBJ2-3,TRBD2,CASGGRGDTQYF,TGTGCCAGTGGGGGGAGGGGAGATACGCAGTATTTT
TRBV27,-,TRBJ2-7,-,CASSPGLSYEQYF,TGTGCCAGCAGTCCGGGACTCTCCTACGAGCAGTACTTC
TRBV10-3,-,TRBJ2-5,-,CAISEGGKTQYF,TGTGCCATCAGTGAGGGGGGGAAGACCCAGTACTTC
TRBV4-3,-,TRBJ2-7,TRBD1,CASSQDAAGQGAYEQYF,TGCGCCAGCAGCCAAGATGCGGCCGGACAGGGGGCCTACGAGCAGTACTTC
TRBV28,-,TRBJ2-7,TRBD1,CASNLLTGVEEQYF,TGTGCCAGCAACCTACTGACAGGGGTGGAAGAGCAGTACTTC
TRBV27,-,TRBJ2-1,-,CASSSPSAVHHEQFF,TGTGCCAGCAGTTCCCCTAGCGCCGTTCACCATGAGCAGTTCTTC
TRBV7-2,-,TRBJ2-6,-,CASSLASVSSGANVLTF,TGTGCCAGCAGCTTAGCCTCGGTTTCCTCTGGGGCCAACGTCCTGACTTTC
TRBV5-1,-,TRBJ2-3,-,CASSLQGTDTQYF,TGCGCCAGCAGCTTGCAGGGCACAGATACGCAGTATTTT
TRBV2,-,TRBJ1-1,-,CASSGGVWAEAFF,TGTGCCAGCAGCGGGGGGGTTTGGGCTGAAGCTTTCTTT
TRBV9,-,TRBJ2-1,TRBD2,CASSSQAGAYNEQFF,TGTGCCAGCAGCTCTCAAGCGGGAGCCTACAATGAGCAGTTCTTC
TRBV12-5,-,TRBJ2-1,-,CASAPTSWGYNEQFF,TGTGCTAGTGCCCCAACTAGCTGGGGATACAATGAGCAGTTCTTC